Below, 4 T cell receptor beta chains from the same sample are listed, as sequenced in a study of Tregs in tolerant kidney transplant recipients. TCRdb's table, derived via immunoSEQ multiplex PCR, lists solely in-frame clones and lacks some. Of fewer than 80,000 clones in the sample, roughly 91% are singletons; the top ten hold about 0.36%. The sequenced sample was CD4+ T cells from blood, obtained before the transplant. All receptors come from a human donor who received a combined kidney and bone marrow transplant.

V usage is TRBV28 and J usage is TRBJ2-3; 10 positions match TRBD1. Germline V lookup: CDR1 MDHEN, CDR2 SYDVKM. V shed 2 bases and J 3 bases; nucleotides not matched to a gene: 5. The CDR3 runs 16 residues. The CDR3 coding sequence is TGTGCCAGCAGTTTAACGGGACAGGGGAGAACAGATACGCAGTATTTT. Protein: CASSLTGQGRTDTQYF.

This clone was observed once. The chain recombines TRBV6-5 with TRBJ1-2; unclear D gene. There are 15 residues in the CDR3. Germline CDR1 reads MNHEY; CDR2 reads SVGAGI. Trimming stripped 2 bases from V and 3 bases from J, with 13 bases between. CDR3 sequence: CASSYASGWDYGYTF. CDR3 nucleotide sequence: TGTGCCAGCAGTTACGCCTCCGGGTGGGACTATGGCTACACCTTC.

The chain uses TRBV19 and TRBJ2-2; 7 bases are shared with TRBD2. The CDR3 has 16 amino acids. J lost 3 bases, V lost 7 bases, and 11 bases had no gene match. The germline V gene has CDR1 LNHDA and CDR2 SQIVND (reference sequence). The CDR3 DNA is TGTGCCAGTACTCCGGGGGGAGGGAGCTACACCGGGGAGCTGTTTTTT. This encodes CASTPGGGSYTGELFF.

The chain is built from TRBV28 and TRBJ1-1; D not certain. Germline CDR1 reads MDHEN; CDR2 reads SYDVKM. V was shortened by 8 bases and J by 4 bases, with 11 bases between the two germline ends. The CDR3 is 12 amino acids. The CDR3 nucleotides are TGTGCCAGCCAGATACTAGCCACTGAAGCTTTCTTT. This codes for CASQILATEAFF. The full variable domain, rest sourced from reference TRBV28 and TRBJ1-1, is DVKVTQSSRYLVKRTGEKVFLECVQDMDHENMFWYRQDPGLGLRLIYFSYDVKMKEKGDIPEGYSVSREKKERFSLILESASTNQTSMYLCASQILATEAFFGQGTRLTVV.